This section outlines one T cell receptor beta chain sequence together with its context. This sample was taken from a study of blood T cells in healthy people across ages. PCR was performed a second time for about 7 to 12 cycles using a sample-barcoded 5' primer and a J-beta primer mix. Each CDR3 protein is one row after TCRdb ran MiXCR on the 5' RACE reads. The sample contains approximately 1,000,000 distinct CDR3 sequences, 35% to 45% of which appear only once. The CDR3 covers 16 residues. V lost 3 bases to trimming and J lost 3 bases; unmatched junction nucleotides: 7. Looked up from germline, CDR1 is MDHEN and CDR2 is SYDVKM.

The chain uses TRBV28 and TRBJ1-1; 10 nucleotides align to TRBD1. This receptor was identified in a man aged 18-30 years in good health. What was sequenced was blood. For the CDR3, the DNA is TGTGCCAGCAGTTTTAAGGGACAGGGGTATTACACTGAAGCTTTCTTT. Translation: CASSFKGQGYYTEAFF.